The 11 T cell receptor beta chains below all came from one sample that was sequenced in a study of cytomegalovirus exposure and HLA in healthy donors. This table comes from immunoSEQ multiplex PCR, and its TCRdb copy is limited to in-frame clones, with some not included. The table lists some 340,000 clones, around 87% of them singletons. Sequenced: PBMCs. Source of these receptors: a woman younger than 45 in good health and CMV-seropositive.

This chain links TRBV11-3 with TRBJ2-3; D may be TRBD1 or TRBD2 (6 bases each). CDR1 is SGHNT, CDR2 YENEEA, per germline. Trimming left V 3 bases short and J 11 bases short, with 18 bases between. There are 14 residues in the CDR3. In DNA, the CDR3 is TGTGCCAGCAGCTTCCCCGGTTTGGGGGGCGGGCAGTATTTT. Translated: CASSFPGLGGGQYF.

J is TRBJ2-7 and V is TRBV7-2, with D possibly being TRBD2 (6 bases). V lost 6 bases to trimming and J lost 5 bases, with 23 bases between them. The CDR3 loop spans 16 amino acids. The germline V gene encodes CDR1 SGHTA and CDR2 FQGNSA. This CDR3 reads CASSPRGGVTLNEQYF. CDR3 coding DNA: TGTGCCAGCAGTCCGAGAGGCGGGGTTACCTTGAACGAGCAGTACTTC. Complete variable domain (other parts from reference TRBV7-2 and TRBJ2-7): GAGVSQSPSNKVTEKGKDVELRCDPISGHTALYWYRQSLGQGLEFLIYFQGNSAPDKSGLPSDRFSAERTGGSVSTLTIQRTQQEDSAVYLCASSPRGGVTLNEQYFGPGTRLTVT.

This clone appeared a few times. The chain recombines TRBV7-2 with TRBJ2-5; weak D call: TRBD1 (6 bases). The CDR3 length is 15 residues. The V end lost 0 bases, the J end lost 4 bases, and 12 bases lay between the germline ends. Germline CDR1 SGHTA, CDR2 FQGNSA. CDR3 bases: TGTGCCAGCAGCTTAGCTCCAGGGGTCACAGAGACCCAGTACTTC. Translation: CASSLAPGVTETQYF.

CDR3 coding DNA: TGCAGCGTTCAGATCACAGATACGCAGTATTTT. Its translation is CSVQITDTQYF. This chain links TRBV29-1 with TRBJ2-3; no reliable D call. V was clipped by 5 bases and J by 2 bases, with 5 bases between them. This CDR3 spans 11 amino acids. Germline CDR1 reads SQVTM; CDR2 reads ANQGSEA.

The rearrangement uses TRBV5-6 and TRBJ2-3; D not resolved. V was pared by 3 bases and J by 1 base, with 9 bases between. Germline V gene lookup returns CDR1 SGHDT and CDR2 YYEEEE. The CDR3 runs to 14 residues. The CDR3 here is CASSSSGRTDTQYF. For the CDR3, the DNA is TGTGCCAGCAGCTCCTCCGGGCGCACAGATACGCAGTATTTT. Filled out from reference TRBV5-6 and TRBJ2-3, the complete variable domain reads DAGVTQSPTHLIKTRGQQVTLRCSPKSGHDTVSWYQQALGQGPQFIFQYYEEEERQRGNFPDRFSGHQFPNYSSELNVNALLLGDSALYLCASSSSGRTDTQYFGPGTRLTVL.

This clone was detected only once. The chain is built from TRBV27 and TRBJ1-1; possible D gene TRBD1, 6 bases. Trimming removed 6 bases from V and 1 base from J, with 9 bases in between. The CDR3 has 13 residues. Looked up from germline, CDR1 is MNHEY and CDR2 is SMNVEV (reference sequence). CDR3 region: CASSTTGNTEAFF. The CDR3 DNA reads as TGTGCCAGCAGCACGACAGGGAACACTGAAGCTTTCTTT.

The chain carries TRBV9 and TRBJ1-1, with D perhaps TRBD1 (6 bases). V lost 2 bases, J lost 8 bases, and 13 bases lay in between. The CDR3 is made up of 13 amino acids. Germline loops: CDR1 SGDLS, CDR2 YYNGEE. For the CDR3, the DNA is TGTGCCAGCAGCGTCGGGGGGCCCACGGAAGCTTTCTTT. Protein: CASSVGGPTEAFF.

This chain connects TRBV14 to TRBJ2-1; possibly TRBD1 or TRBD2 for D (5 bases each). V dropped 1 base and J dropped 9 bases, with 10 bases sitting between them. CDR3 length equals 13 residues. Germline V CDR1 and CDR2: SGHDN, FVKESK. The CDR3 coding sequence is TGTGCCAGCAGCCAAGTTAAGAGGGGTGAGCAGTTCTTC. It specifies CASSQVKRGEQFF.

V usage is TRBV6-6 and J usage is TRBJ2-3; tentative D call: TRBD2 (6 bases). The V gene's germline CDR1 is MNHNY and CDR2 SVGAGI (reference sequence). This CDR3 has 15 residues. Trimming shortened V by 9 bases and J by 4 bases, and 20 bases separated the two germline ends. The DNA for the CDR3 is TGTGCCAGTACGTACGGCGGATGGGGGGCAGATACGCAGTATTTT. This translates into CASTYGGWGADTQYF.

This chain connects TRBV18 to TRBJ1-4; D possibly corresponds to TRBD1 (5 bases). The CDR3 runs to 15 residues. Germline V CDR1 and CDR2: KGHSH, LQKENI. Trimming shortened V by 3 bases and J by 7 bases, and 15 bases separated the two germline ends. CDR3 in amino acids: CASSPGAGTGEKLFF. CDR3 sequence (DNA): TGTGCCAGCTCACCGGGCGCTGGGACGGGTGAAAAACTGTTTTTT.

This chain joins TRBV2 and TRBJ2-7; maybe TRBD2 (6 bases). V gave up 7 bases and J gave up 3 bases, with 19 bases separating them. The CDR3 is made up of 15 amino acids. Per the germline V gene, CDR1 is SNHLY and CDR2 is FYNNEI. CDR3 DNA sequence: TGTGCCAGCAACCCGCGAGGCGGGGTAGTCTACGAGCAGTACTTC. Its protein product is CASNPRGGVVYEQYF.